The clone carrying this T cell receptor (beta chain) was counted once. The antigen is not known. Only in-frame clones appear in the TCRdb table, and some are missing; sequencing was by immunoSEQ multiplex PCR. The repertoire holds 75,000 to 100,000 clones, with 75% to 90% as singletons. The germline gives CDR1 WNHNN, CDR2 SYGVQD (reference sequence). This CDR3 contains 13 residues. Trimming removed 0 bases from V and 4 bases from J, with 5 bases in between. These data belong to a study of PD-L1 blockade in urothelial cancer. Study findings and constraints: In blood sampled pretreatment, TCR clonality below the median predicted better survival.

The time point was: peripheral blood 6 weeks after treatment start. Patients had locally advanced or metastatic urothelial carcinoma. The material was PBMCs, obtained around atezolizumab (anti-PD-L1) treatment. The source of this sequence is a man aged 65-85 years with urothelial cancer. V usage is TRBV10-1 and J usage is TRBJ2-3; D ambiguous. In DNA, the CDR3 is TGCGCCAGCAGTGAGTCGAGCGCAGATACGCAGTATTTT. Amino acids: CASSESSADTQYF.